The T cell receptor beta chain described here comes from a study of identical twins. This clonotype was counted many times. As yet, its antigen is unknown. TCRdb fed the 5' RACE reads into MiXCR, producing one record per CDR3 protein. The table includes under 250,000 distinct CDR3 sequences, around 8.1% detected once. General study results and limits: Researchers caution that invariant MAIT and iNKT cells could partly confound zero-insertion analyses.

Germline V gene lookup returns CDR1 MNHEY and CDR2 SVGEGT. The CDR3 contains 13 residues. Trimming stripped 2 bases from V and 5 bases from J, with 9 bases between. This same sample was also part of a study on yellow fever vaccine responses in identical twins.

The sequence derives from a woman aged 18-29 years in good health. J is TRBJ2-5 and V is TRBV6-2 or TRBV6-3; D remains ambiguous. Sequenced material: memory (CD45RO+) T cells sorted from blood. CDR3 loop: CASSYREWETQYF. The CDR3, as DNA: TGTGCCAGCAGTTACAGAGAATGGGAGACCCAGTACTTC.